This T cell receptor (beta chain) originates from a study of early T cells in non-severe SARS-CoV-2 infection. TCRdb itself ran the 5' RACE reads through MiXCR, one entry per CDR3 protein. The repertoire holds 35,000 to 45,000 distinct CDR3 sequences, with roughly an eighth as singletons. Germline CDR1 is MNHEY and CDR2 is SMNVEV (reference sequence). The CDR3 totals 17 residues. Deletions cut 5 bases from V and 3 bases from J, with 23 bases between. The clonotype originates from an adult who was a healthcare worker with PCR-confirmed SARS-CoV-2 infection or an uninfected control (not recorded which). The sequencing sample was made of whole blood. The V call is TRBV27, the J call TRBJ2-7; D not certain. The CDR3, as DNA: TGTGCCAGCAGTCCAAGGTTGGCTAGGCACCTGATCTACGAGCAGTACTTC. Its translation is CASSPRLARHLIYEQYF.